Below, 21 T cell receptor beta chains from the same sample are listed, as sequenced in a study of blood T cell repertoires in COVID-19. The repertoire was sequenced with immunoSEQ multiplex PCR; TCRdb's copy has only in-frame clones and lacks some. The sample contains roughly 260,000 clones, approximately 86% of which appear only once. Sequencing was carried out using PBMCs or T cells enriched from blood (not recorded which). The receptor set was obtained from a woman younger than 45 with acute COVID-19.

The J gene is TRBJ1-2, the V gene TRBV5-5, with D tentatively TRBD1 (5 bases). This CDR3 has 13 residues. CDR1 and CDR2 from the germline V gene are SGHKS and YYEKEE (reference sequence). The V end was cut by 0 bases, the J end by 2 bases, with 5 bases between. DNA of the CDR3: TGTGCCAGCAGCTTGGAGGGGAACTATGGCTACACCTTC. It encodes CASSLEGNYGYTF.

The rearrangement joins TRBV5-4 to TRBJ1-2; TRBD1 matches 7 bases. Germline V gene sequence: CDR1 SGHNT, CDR2 YYREEE (reference sequence). Trimming at V came to 3 bases and at J to 3 bases, leaving 8 bases not matched to a gene. CDR3 length: 15 amino acids. CDR3: CASSSQGQADYGYTF. The CDR3 DNA reads TGTGCCAGCAGCTCCCAAGGACAGGCTGACTATGGCTACACCTTC.

The chain uses TRBV24-1 and TRBJ2-1; 7 bases fit TRBD1. Germline lookup yields CDR1 KGHDR and CDR2 SFDVKD. V lost 5 bases, J lost 8 bases, and 11 bases stayed unmatched. The CDR3 consists of 15 residues. The CDR3 DNA is TGTGCCACCAGTGGCACTACAGGGGTCGGAGATGAGCAGTTCTTC. Its translation is CATSGTTGVGDEQFF.

CDR3 residues: CASSSGLAEQQYF. In DNA form, the CDR3 reads TGTGCCAGCAGTTCGGGACTAGCGGAACAGCAGTACTTC. This chain uses TRBV6-2 or TRBV6-3 with TRBJ2-7, with 11 positions matching TRBD2. The germline V gene has CDR1 MNHEY and CDR2 SVGEGT. The CDR3 has 13 amino acids. V gave up 4 bases and J gave up 8 bases; unmatched junction bases: 4.

V gene TRBV2 combines with J gene TRBJ1-1; D not certain. CDR3 length equals 13 residues. V lost 7 bases, J lost 1 base, and 10 bases lay in between. Looked up from germline, CDR1 is SNHLY and CDR2 is FYNNEI. The CDR3 DNA sequence: TGTGCCAGCAATCGACACCCGAACACTGAAGCTTTCTTT. Protein sequence: CASNRHPNTEAFF.

V and J are TRBV5-4 and TRBJ1-2; D is unresolved. CDR3 length equals 14 residues. V lost 5 bases to trimming and J lost 4 bases, with 15 bases between them. CDR1 is SGHNT and CDR2 is YYREEE in the germline V gene (reference sequence). The CDR3 region has the DNA TGTGCCAGCAGACCCGATCCAGGAATCTATGGCTACACCTTC. Its translation is CASRPDPGIYGYTF.

In its sample, this clone was seen a few times. The genes are TRBV4-1 and TRBJ1-2; 8 bases are a match to TRBD1. V lost 6 bases, J lost 3 bases, and 6 bases stayed unmatched. Germline-derived CDR1 and CDR2 are MGHRA and YSYEKL. This CDR3 contains 14 residues. Here the CDR3 reads CASRQETGDYGYTF. The DNA for the CDR3 is TGCGCCAGCAGACAGGAGACAGGGGACTATGGCTACACCTTC.

V gene TRBV28 combines with J gene TRBJ2-7; tentative D call: TRBD2 (6 bases). Trimming took 6 bases from V and 4 from J, leaving 16 bases between them. The CDR3 has 14 amino acids. Germline lookup yields CDR1 MDHEN and CDR2 SYDVKM. The CDR3 bases are TGTGCCAGCAGCTCTGGAGGAGGGGCGTACGAGCAGTACTTC. It encodes CASSSGGGAYEQYF.

The J gene is TRBJ2-7, the V gene TRBV5-1; D is perhaps TRBD1 (6 bases). The CDR3 runs to 16 residues. Per germline, CDR1 SGHRS and CDR2 YFSETQ. V shed 0 bases and J shed 0 bases, with 13 bases lying between them. The DNA of the CDR3 is TGCGCCAGCAGCTTGGTACAGGGCAGAAGCTCCTACGAGCAGTACTTC. Its protein is CASSLVQGRSSYEQYF.

The chain is built from TRBV28 and TRBJ1-3; D call uncertain. The CDR3 totals 14 residues. CDR1 is MDHEN and CDR2 is SYDVKM in the germline V gene. V was trimmed by 3 bases and J by 0 bases, leaving 6 bases between them. CDR3 nucleotide sequence: TGTGCCAGCAGTTTTTACAACTCTGGAAACACCATATATTTT. Amino acid sequence: CASSFYNSGNTIYF.

J is TRBJ2-7 and V is TRBV7-9, with D tentatively TRBD2 (7 bases). The CDR3 is made up of 11 amino acids. Germline V gene sequence: CDR1 SEHNR, CDR2 FQNEAQ (reference sequence). V was shortened by 11 bases and J by 3 bases, with 11 bases between the two germline ends. In DNA, the CDR3 is TGTGCCGGGGGGGACATCTACGAGCAGTACTTC. As protein: CAGGDIYEQYF.

J is TRBJ2-3 and V is TRBV19, with a weak D call TRBD2 (5 bases). Trimming removed 4 bases at V and 4 bases at J, with 9 bases between. Germline CDR1 is LNHDA and CDR2 is SQIVND (reference sequence). The length of the CDR3 is 13 residues. The CDR3 coding sequence is TGTGCCAGTAGTACCCTCGGGGCAGATACGCAGTATTTT. Translating it yields CASSTLGADTQYF.

The genes are TRBV6-5 and TRBJ2-1, with 11 bases fitting TRBD1. Germline-derived CDR1 and CDR2 are MNHEY and SVGAGI. The CDR3 extends over 15 amino acids. J lost 8 bases, V lost 6 bases, and 9 bases had no gene match. The CDR3 bases are TGTGCCAGCAGCCTCCGGGACAGGGGGATACATGAGCAGTTCTTC. This encodes CASSLRDRGIHEQFF.

The J gene is TRBJ2-7, the V gene TRBV28; 10 bases are shared with TRBD2. Per the germline V gene, CDR1 is MDHEN and CDR2 is SYDVKM. The CDR3 contains 15 residues. V was pared by 5 bases and J by 4 bases, with 8 bases of the junction left unmatched. The CDR3 DNA is TGTGCCAGCAGTCCTGTAGCGGGGGGCTGGTACGAGCAGTACTTC. Amino acids: CASSPVAGGWYEQYF.

The chain employs TRBV12-5 and TRBJ2-1, with 8 bases lining up with TRBD2. J was trimmed by 9 bases and V by 7 bases; bases with no gene match: 8. Germline CDR1 is LGHNT and CDR2 is FRNRAP. CDR3 length: 13 residues. This chain's CDR3 is CASAASGRPEQFF. In nucleotides, the CDR3 is TGTGCTAGTGCCGCTAGCGGGCGGCCTGAGCAGTTCTTC. Based on the CDR3 plus reference TRBV12-5 and TRBJ2-1, the full variable domain is DARVTQTPRHKVTEMGQEVTMRCQPILGHNTVFWYRQTMMQGLELLAYFRNRAPLDDSGMPKDRFSAEMPDATLATLKIQPSEPRDSAVYFCASAASGRPEQFFGPGTRLTVL.

The rearrangement links TRBV9 to TRBJ2-2, with TRBD2 as a possible D gene (6 bases). The CDR3 loop spans 17 amino acids. Germline loops: CDR1 SGDLS, CDR2 YYNGEE. The ends were cut back, 1 base at V and 4 bases at J, with 17 bases in the middle. This chain's CDR3 is CASSVTPGGMGTGELFF. Here the CDR3 DNA reads TGTGCCAGCAGCGTAACCCCTGGGGGGATGGGCACCGGGGAGCTGTTTTTT.

The chain joins TRBV3-1 (or the pseudogene TRBV3-2) to TRBJ1-2; D is uncertain. V was cut by 10 bases and J by 4 bases, with 13 bases left in between. The CDR3 runs to 12 residues. Germline V gene data show CDR1 as LGHDT and CDR2 as YNNKEL (reference sequence). The CDR3 DNA follows: TGTGCCACGGAGGGTTGTAGCTATGGCTACACCTTC. This codes for CATEGCSYGYTF.

The chain employs TRBV6-5 and TRBJ2-3, with 7 bases lining up with TRBD1. V gave up 9 bases and J gave up 0 bases; unmatched junction bases: 6. The CDR3 is 14 amino acids. Germline CDR1 is MNHEY and CDR2 is SVGAGI. CDR3 loop: CASRMGQSTDTQYF. CDR3 nucleotides: TGTGCCAGTCGGATGGGACAGAGCACAGATACGCAGTATTTT.

The rearrangement joins TRBV6-1 to TRBJ2-1; possibly TRBD1 for D (6 bases). This CDR3 spans 19 amino acids. In germline, CDR1 is MNHNS, CDR2 SASEGT. The V gene lost 2 bases and the J gene lost 6 bases, with 26 bases spanning the gap. CDR3 amino acids: CASSEWGRGTILVGNEQFF. The CDR3 DNA reads as TGTGCCAGCAGTGAATGGGGCAGGGGAACGATTCTCGTGGGCAATGAGCAGTTCTTC.

V gene TRBV7-9 combines with J gene TRBJ1-1; the D gene is possibly TRBD1 (5 bases). The V and J ends lost 5 bases and 0 bases respectively, with 16 bases between them. CDR1 is SEHNR and CDR2 is FQNEAQ in the germline V gene (reference sequence). This CDR3 region has 16 residues. The CDR3 DNA follows: TGTGCCAGCAGCCCCATCGGGGGTCTAATGAACACTGAAGCTTTCTTT. Translated: CASSPIGGLMNTEAFF.

CDR3 amino acids: CASSLGVSGGSDTQYF. CDR3 coding DNA: TGTGCCAGCAGCTTAGGCGTTAGCGGGGGTTCAGATACGCAGTATTTT. The chain has TRBV7-9 and TRBJ2-3, with 9 bases identical to TRBD2. The V segment lost 1 base and the J segment 4 bases; nucleotides outside the gene matches: 6. The CDR3 has 16 amino acids. Germline V CDR1 and CDR2: SEHNR, FQNEAQ (reference sequence).